The 30 T cell receptor beta chains listed next were all sequenced from one sample in a study of beta chain features in type 1 diabetes. Expressed TCRB transcripts were sequenced because the isolated RNA had all been reverse transcribed beforehand. TCRdb's table, derived via immunoSEQ multiplex PCR, lists solely in-frame clones and lacks some. This table holds 900,000 or so clones, about a sixth found once. Material for sequencing was naive CD4+ T cells from blood. The receptors come from a woman aged 18-29 years in good health.

This clone came up a few times. J is TRBJ2-5 and V is TRBV7-9; possibly TRBD2 for D (5 bases). With 7 bases removed from V and 9 bases from J, the gap between germline ends came to 12 bases. The CDR3 totals 11 residues. Germline CDR1 and CDR2: SEHNR and FQNEAQ (reference sequence). The CDR3 nucleotides read TGTGCCAGCAACGGAGGAGTGGCCCAGTACTTC. Translating it yields CASNGGVAQYF.

This chain connects TRBV4-2 to TRBJ2-1, with a weak D call TRBD2 (6 bases). Germline V gene lookup returns CDR1 LGHNA and CDR2 YNFKEQ. The CDR3 has 16 residues. V lost 1 base, J lost 0 bases, and 10 bases lay in between. The CDR3: CASSQVLDYSYNEQFF. In nucleotides, the CDR3 is TGTGCCAGCAGCCAAGTATTGGACTACTCCTACAATGAGCAGTTCTTC.

In its sample, this clone was seen a few times. The rearrangement joins TRBV5-4 to TRBJ1-2; D gene uncertain. The V and J ends lost 0 bases and 0 bases respectively, with 6 bases between them. The V gene's germline CDR1 is SGHNT and CDR2 YYREEE (reference sequence). The CDR3 consists of 14 residues. CDR3 nucleotide sequence: TGTGCCAGCAGCTTGGCCATCACTAACTATGGCTACACCTTC. Its protein is CASSLAITNYGYTF.

This clone was observed a handful of times. The chain is built from TRBV29-1 and TRBJ1-2, with D possibly being TRBD1 (5 bases). This CDR3 contains 13 residues. Trimming took 3 bases from V and 4 from J, leaving 12 bases between them. Germline assignment: CDR1 SQVTM and CDR2 ANQGSEA. The CDR3 reads CSVELGLGYGYTF. As DNA, the CDR3 is TGCAGCGTTGAGTTGGGGCTTGGCTATGGCTACACCTTC.

V and J are TRBV29-1 and TRBJ1-2; 9 bases are a match to TRBD1. This CDR3 is 15 amino acids long. CDR1 is SQVTM and CDR2 is ANQGSEA in the germline V gene. After removal of 7 bases from V and 3 bases from J, the junction contained 12 bases not matched to a gene. DNA of the CDR3: TGCAGCGCCAGGCTGCGACAGGGGGATTACTATGGCTACACCTTC. Its translation: CSARLRQGDYYGYTF.

The chain combines TRBV2 with TRBJ1-4; TRBD1 agrees at 9 bases. Unmatched junction bases numbered 3, after V lost 5 bases and J lost 5 bases. In germline, CDR1 is SNHLY, CDR2 FYNNEI. The CDR3 loop spans 14 amino acids. CDR3 sequence reads: CASSTDRGNEKLFF. The CDR3 nucleotides read TGTGCCAGCAGTACGGACAGGGGAAATGAAAAACTGTTTTTT.

Concerning this clone: Other DNA sequences within the sample encode an identical CDR3. This sequence joins TRBV20-1 and TRBJ1-2; no clear D. Germline assignment: CDR1 DFQATT and CDR2 SNEGSKA (reference sequence). Trimming pared 0 bases from V and 7 bases from J, leaving 6 bases between. CDR3 length: 11 residues. CDR3 loop: CSARDPGGYTF. Here the CDR3 DNA reads TGCAGTGCTAGAGATCCGGGTGGCTACACCTTC.

There are a few counts of this clone. The chain couples TRBV28 to TRBJ2-1, with 12 nucleotides matching TRBD2. There are 17 residues in the CDR3. Unmatched junction bases numbered 7, after V lost 4 bases and J lost 3 bases. CDR1 and CDR2 from the germline V gene are MDHEN and SYDVKM. The CDR3 bases are TGTGCCAGCAGTTCGAGACTAGCGGGAGTACGCTACAATGAGCAGTTCTTC. Its translation is CASSSRLAGVRYNEQFF.

The chain is built from TRBV4-2 and TRBJ2-2, with D possibly TRBD2 on 6 matching bases. Trimming removed 8 bases from V and 6 bases from J, with 28 bases in between. Germline lookup yields CDR1 LGHNA and CDR2 YNFKEQ. The CDR3 extends over 18 amino acids. The CDR3 nucleotides read TGTGCCAGCTCTATGAGGTTGATCGCGGGATCAACGGCCGGGGAGCTGTTTTTT. Translation gives CASSMRLIAGSTAGELFF.

A few counts support this clone. This chain connects TRBV7-9 to TRBJ2-7, with 8 bases lining up with TRBD1. The germline gives CDR1 SEHNR, CDR2 FQNEAQ (reference sequence). The CDR3 is 15 residues long. V trimming: 5 bases; J trimming: 1 base; junction bases outside the gene matches: 7. Written as DNA, the CDR3 is TGTGCCAGCAGCGCGCGGACAGGGATTTCCTACGAGCAGTACTTC. This codes for CASSARTGISYEQYF.

The chain uses TRBV7-2 and TRBJ2-1; TRBD1 matches 10 bases. The V segment lost 4 bases and the J segment 10 bases; nucleotides outside the gene matches: 7. This CDR3 has 14 amino acids. Germline V gene lookup returns CDR1 SGHTA and CDR2 FQGNSA. The CDR3, as DNA: TGTGCCAGCAGCTATGACAGGGGGCAAGCGGAGCAGTTCTTC. Its translation is CASSYDRGQAEQFF.

The V gene is TRBV5-1, the J gene TRBJ2-7, with 10 bases fitting TRBD1. Germline CDR1 SGHRS, CDR2 YFSETQ. V shed 10 bases, J shed 1 base, and the junction held 11 bases outside the gene matches. This CDR3 is 15 amino acids long. CDR3: CAWIALGQGSYEQYF. The DNA of the CDR3 is TGCGCCTGGATCGCCTTGGGACAGGGGTCCTACGAGCAGTACTTC.

In this sample, this clone turned up a few times. This CDR3 is CASSPPVGQNSNQPQHF. The CDR3 DNA sequence: TGTGCCAGCAGCCCGCCCGTAGGACAGAATAGCAATCAGCCCCAGCATTTT. This sequence joins TRBV7-9 and TRBJ1-5; tentatively, D is TRBD1 (6 bases). This CDR3 spans 17 amino acids. The ends were cut back, 5 bases at V and 0 bases at J, with 17 bases in the middle. CDR1 and CDR2 from the germline V gene are SEHNR and FQNEAQ (reference sequence).

This clone was seen only a few times. The V call is TRBV28, the J call TRBJ2-5; D remains ambiguous. Trimming stripped 3 bases from V and 0 bases from J, with 8 bases between. This CDR3 region has 14 residues. The germline V gene has CDR1 MDHEN and CDR2 SYDVKM. CDR3 loop: CASSLDGYQETQYF. As DNA, the CDR3 is TGTGCCAGCAGTTTGGACGGGTACCAAGAGACCCAGTACTTC.

This chain uses TRBV7-3 with TRBJ2-1; D not certain. Germline CDR1 SGHTA, CDR2 FQGTGA. V lost 5 bases to trimming and J lost 7 bases, with 12 bases between them. The CDR3 extends over 13 amino acids. CDR3 sequence reads: CASSPFGRNEQFF. CDR3 nucleotide sequence: TGTGCCAGCAGCCCCTTTGGGCGAAATGAGCAGTTCTTC. The full variable domain, its missing parts supplied by reference TRBV7-3 and TRBJ2-1, is GAGVSQTPSNKVTEKGKYVELRCDPISGHTALYWYRQSLGQGPEFLIYFQGTGAADDSGLPNDRFFAVRPEGSVSTLKIQRTERGDSAVYLCASSPFGRNEQFFGPGTRLTVL.

This sequence joins TRBV2 and TRBJ2-5; 9 bases match TRBD1. This CDR3 has 14 residues. The germline gives CDR1 SNHLY, CDR2 FYNNEI. J lost 7 bases, V lost 3 bases, and 6 bases had no gene match. The CDR3 bases are TGTGCCAGCAGTGATGGGACAGGGCGAGGGACCCAGTACTTC. This translates into CASSDGTGRGTQYF.

This clone was seen only a few times. This sequence joins TRBV2 and TRBJ2-7, with D maybe TRBD1 (6 bases). Germline values: CDR1 SNHLY, CDR2 FYNNEI. Trimming left V 6 bases short and J 6 bases short, with 18 bases between. This CDR3 has 14 amino acids. CDR3 sequence: CASSLNRESGEQYF. The CDR3 DNA follows: TGTGCCAGCAGCCTTAACAGGGAGTCGGGCGAGCAGTACTTC. The variable domain in full, completed from reference TRBV2 and TRBJ2-7, reads EPEVTQTPSHQVTQMGQEVILRCVPISNHLYFYWYRQILGQKVEFLVSFYNNEISEKSEIFDDQFSVERPDGSNFTLKIRSTKLEDSAMYFCASSLNRESGEQYFGPGTRLTVT.

This chain uses TRBV5-1 with TRBJ2-1; weak D call: TRBD1 (5 bases). Trimming took off 0 bases at V and 4 bases at J, with 14 bases between the two ends. This CDR3 contains 16 residues. In germline, CDR1 is SGHRS, CDR2 YFSETQ. The chain's CDR3 is CASSLARDGAYNEQFF. The CDR3, as DNA: TGCGCCAGCAGCTTGGCCCGAGATGGGGCTTACAATGAGCAGTTCTTC. Based on the CDR3 plus reference TRBV5-1 and TRBJ2-1, the full variable domain is KAGVTQTPRYLIKTRGQQVTLSCSPISGHRSVSWYQQTPGQGLQFLFEYFSETQRNKGNFPGRFSGRQFSNSRSEMNVSTLELGDSALYLCASSLARDGAYNEQFFGPGTRLTVL.

The chain uses TRBV11-2 and TRBJ2-7; D uncertain. CDR1 and CDR2 from the germline V gene are SGHAT and FQNNGV. Between the trimmed V and J ends, which lost 1 base and 4 bases, there was a span of 5 bases. The CDR3 is 12 amino acids. In nucleotides, the CDR3 is TGTGCCAGCAGCTTAGTCCGTTACGAGCAGTACTTC. Residues: CASSLVRYEQYF.

The chain uses TRBV19 and TRBJ1-1; 7 bases agree with TRBD1. V trimming: 4 bases; J trimming: 1 base; junction bases outside the gene matches: 6. CDR3 length: 15 residues. The V gene's germline CDR1 is LNHDA and CDR2 SQIVND (reference sequence). As DNA, the CDR3 is TGTGCCAGTAGTACACACACAGGGGAGAACACTGAAGCTTTCTTT. It codes for CASSTHTGENTEAFF. Based on the CDR3 plus reference TRBV19 and TRBJ1-1, the full variable domain is DGGITQSPKYLFRKEGQNVTLSCEQNLNHDAMYWYRQDPGQGLRLIYYSQIVNDFQKGDIAEGYSVSREKKESFPLTVTSAQKNPTAFYLCASSTHTGENTEAFFGQGTRLTVV.

This clone occurred once. The chain couples TRBV4-2 to TRBJ2-7, with 8 bases lining up with TRBD2. This CDR3 contains 18 residues. The germline V gene has CDR1 LGHNA and CDR2 YNFKEQ. V dropped 1 base and J dropped 2; count of bases not matched to a gene: 13. This chain's CDR3 is CASSQALLAGTSPYEQYF. The CDR3 DNA sequence: TGTGCCAGCAGCCAAGCGCTGTTAGCGGGAACCTCCCCCTACGAGCAGTACTTC.

This sequence joins TRBV5-1 and TRBJ2-1; possibly TRBD1 or TRBD2 for D (5 bases each). Germline V gives CDR1 SGHRS, CDR2 YFSETQ. V was pared by 0 bases and J by 8 bases, with 15 bases between. The CDR3 runs to 15 residues. The CDR3 protein is CASSLAGTTPHEQFF. CDR3 in DNA: TGCGCCAGCAGCTTGGCTGGGACCACACCACATGAGCAGTTCTTC.

This clone has a handful of counts. The chain joins TRBV28 to TRBJ2-4; 8 bases are a match to TRBD2. The germline V gene encodes CDR1 MDHEN and CDR2 SYDVKM. The J segment lost 8 bases and the V segment lost 5 bases, leaving 11 bases of the junction unmatched. There are 15 residues in the CDR3. In DNA form, the CDR3 reads TGTGCCAGCAGTACAACCGGGACTAGAGTTGACATTCAGTACTTC. Residues: CASSTTGTRVDIQYF.

The CDR3 DNA sequence: TGTGCCAGCAGCTTCCGAGACAGGGAGCAGAACACTGAAGCTTTCTTT. Translating it yields CASSFRDREQNTEAFF. The chain is built from TRBV11-1 and TRBJ1-1; 7 bases are shared with TRBD1. Losses at the gene ends were 3 bases for V and 1 base for J; bases not matched to a gene: 8. In germline, CDR1 is SGHAT, CDR2 FQDESV (reference sequence). This CDR3 spans 16 amino acids.

V and J are TRBV20-1 and TRBJ2-7, with D hard to call. The V and J ends lost 4 bases and 6 bases respectively, with 10 bases between them. Germline V gives CDR1 DFQATT, CDR2 SNEGSKA (reference sequence). This CDR3 has 11 amino acids. The CDR3 coding sequence is TGCAGTGCTACCGACGTCGGCGAGCAGTACTTC. The encoded protein is CSATDVGEQYF.

The chain combines TRBV5-1 with TRBJ2-7; 7 bases fit TRBD1. V was clipped by 4 bases and J by 4 bases; unmatched bases: 2. CDR1 is SGHRS and CDR2 is YFSETQ in the germline V gene. The CDR3 is 12 amino acids. The CDR3 region is CASSKTGYEQYF. CDR3 DNA: TGCGCCAGCAGCAAGACAGGGTACGAGCAGTACTTC.

The V call is TRBV7-9, the J call TRBJ2-7, with D perhaps given as TRBD1 or TRBD2 (5 bases each). Germline V CDR1 and CDR2: SEHNR, FQNEAQ (reference sequence). The V end was cut by 8 bases, the J end by 5 bases, with 16 bases between. The CDR3 totals 13 residues. CDR3 nucleotides: TGTGCCAGCCACACCGCGGTGGGGGACGAGCAGTACTTC. As protein: CASHTAVGDEQYF.

The sample holds a few counts of this clone. The rearrangement links TRBV21-1 to TRBJ2-1; the listed D gene, TRBD2, was not tested against the DNA. TRBV21-1 is termed a pseudogene. This CDR3 contains 15 residues. Here the CDR3 DNA reads TGTGCCAGCAGCAAAGACACGGGAGGGCCCTATGAGCAGTTCTTC. Protein: CASSKDTGGPYEQFF.

The chain carries TRBV19 and TRBJ2-2; D might be TRBD1 (6 bases). CDR3 length: 15 residues. Germline V gene lookup returns CDR1 LNHDA and CDR2 SQIVND (reference sequence). Trimming removed 7 bases from V and 7 bases from J, with 19 bases in between. Here the CDR3 DNA reads TGTGCCAGTACCCCCGGGCCTAGGGGGTTCGGGGAGCTGTTTTTT. Its protein product is CASTPGPRGFGELFF.

V usage is TRBV5-4 and J usage is TRBJ2-5; the D is unclear. The CDR3 runs to 14 residues. V shed 2 bases and J shed 2 bases, with 10 bases lying between them. The germline V gene has CDR1 SGHNT and CDR2 YYREEE (reference sequence). The CDR3, as DNA: TGTGCCAGCAGCTTTTCCCTAAGACAAGAGACCCAGTACTTC. It codes for CASSFSLRQETQYF.